Following are 15 T cell receptor beta chains from one sample sequenced in a study of blood T cells in healthy people across ages. Together with a sample-barcoded 5' primer, a J-beta primer mix was included in a second PCR lasting about 7 to 11 cycles. TCRdb analysed the 5' RACE reads with MiXCR anew, one entry per CDR3 protein. The sample lists about 900,000 distinct CDR3 sequences, roughly 50% seen once, with about an eighth in the top ten. The sequencing sample was made of blood. These receptors were taken from a man aged 30 to 45 in good health.

The CDR3 coding sequence is TGCAGTGCTAGAGGCCGCTCCTACGAGCAGTACTTC. Its protein product is CSARGRSYEQYF. The V call is TRBV20-1, the J call TRBJ2-7, with unresolved D. The CDR3 spans 12 residues. Germline V CDR1 and CDR2: DFQATT, SNEGSKA (reference sequence). Trimming shortened V by 1 base and J by 0 bases, and 4 bases separated the two germline ends.

The chain links TRBV29-1 to TRBJ1-6; no firm D call. CDR1 is SQVTM and CDR2 is ANQGSEA in the germline V gene. The V gene lost 6 bases and the J gene lost 5 bases, with 11 bases spanning the gap. This CDR3 is 13 amino acids long. CDR3 sequence: CSVRAWDNSPLHF. CDR3 in DNA: TGCAGCGTGAGGGCCTGGGATAATTCACCCCTCCACTTT.

The genes are TRBV6-6 and TRBJ1-1, with a tentative D call TRBD1 (5 bases). In germline, CDR1 is MNHNY, CDR2 SVGAGI (reference sequence). Trimming stripped 7 bases from V and 11 bases from J, with 17 bases between. The CDR3 length is 12 residues. CDR3 nucleotide sequence: TGTGCCAGCATCCAGGGAGACGTAGAGGCTTTCTTT. As protein: CASIQGDVEAFF.

The gene calls are TRBV10-3 and TRBJ2-3; D call uncertain. Germline V gene lookup returns CDR1 ENHRY and CDR2 SYGVKD. The V gene lost 6 bases and the J gene lost 0 bases, with 10 bases spanning the gap. The CDR3 contains 14 residues. The CDR3 DNA is TGTGCCATCAGCCCTGGCCCTAGCACAGATACGCAGTATTTT. Translated: CAISPGPSTDTQYF.

This chain joins TRBV6-5 and TRBJ2-4; D might be TRBD2 (6 bases). V gave up 2 bases and J gave up 1 base, with 9 bases separating them. The V gene's germline CDR1 is MNHEY and CDR2 SVGAGI. The CDR3 spans 15 residues. The CDR3: CASSYPGVAKNIQYF. For the CDR3, the DNA is TGTGCCAGCAGTTACCCGGGAGTCGCCAAAAACATTCAGTACTTC.

The CDR3 here is CASNEQGRNTEAFF. The CDR3 DNA reads as TGTGCCAGCAATGAGCAGGGCCGAAACACTGAAGCTTTCTTT. This chain uses TRBV7-9 with TRBJ1-1; weak D call: TRBD1 (5 bases). This CDR3 region has 14 residues. V was cut by 7 bases and J by 2 bases, with 14 bases left in between. Germline CDR1 is SEHNR and CDR2 is FQNEAQ (reference sequence).

Here the CDR3 DNA reads TGTGCCAGCTCCCCTACTCTCTACGAGCAGTACTTC. This translates into CASSPTLYEQYF. This chain connects TRBV18 to TRBJ2-7; D unresolved. Trimming removed 6 bases at V and 3 bases at J, with 9 bases between. This CDR3 spans 12 amino acids. Germline V lookup: CDR1 KGHSH, CDR2 LQKENI.

This clonotype has just a few counts. The genes are TRBV2 and TRBJ2-7; a possible D gene is TRBD1 (6 bases). V was pared by 2 bases and J by 1 base, with 12 bases between. This CDR3 is built from 15 residues. Germline V gives CDR1 SNHLY, CDR2 FYNNEI. This CDR3 is CASSEQGGASYEQYF. The CDR3 bases are TGTGCCAGCAGTGAACAAGGGGGAGCTTCCTACGAGCAGTACTTC. Variable domain in full (rest from reference TRBV2 and TRBJ2-7): EPEVTQTPSHQVTQMGQEVILRCVPISNHLYFYWYRQILGQKVEFLVSFYNNEISEKSEIFDDQFSVERPDGSNFTLKIRSTKLEDSAMYFCASSEQGGASYEQYFGPGTRLTVT.

V and J are TRBV5-1 and TRBJ2-3; 7 nucleotides line up with TRBD2. CDR1 is SGHRS and CDR2 is YFSETQ in the germline V gene. The CDR3 sequence is 14 residues long. Trimming took 2 bases from V and 6 from J; bases not matched to a gene: 6. As DNA, the CDR3 is TGCGCCAGCAGCTTAGGACTAGGAGTGGATACGCAGTATTTT. This encodes CASSLGLGVDTQYF.

The chain carries TRBV20-1 and TRBJ1-2; D remains unclear. The ends were cut back, 0 bases at V and 2 bases at J, with 7 bases in the middle. There are 13 residues in the CDR3. Germline CDR1 is DFQATT and CDR2 is SNEGSKA (reference sequence). CDR3 in DNA: TGCAGTGCTAGAGATACTGGAAACTATGGCTACACCTTC. It is translated as CSARDTGNYGYTF.

With respect to this clonotype: A much bigger clone sits one base away, suggesting this may be a read error. The chain uses TRBV12-3 or TRBV12-4 and TRBJ1-1; 8 nucleotides match TRBD1. Trimming removed 3 bases from V and 4 bases from J; junction bases left unmatched: 4. The CDR3 covers 14 residues. The CDR3, as DNA: TGTGCCAGCAGTTTGACAGGGGTGCGCACTGAAGCTTTCTTT. Translation: CASSLTGVRTEAFF.

The rearrangement uses TRBV28 and TRBJ1-5, with unresolved D. CDR3 length: 12 residues. Looked up from germline, CDR1 is MDHEN and CDR2 is SYDVKM. V dropped 6 bases and J dropped 5 bases, with 8 bases sitting between them. As DNA, the CDR3 is TGTGCCAGCAGGACCGTAGATCAGCCCCAGCATTTT. Protein product: CASRTVDQPQHF.

The chain links TRBV2 to TRBJ1-1; 9 bases are a match to TRBD1. Germline values: CDR1 SNHLY, CDR2 FYNNEI. Unmatched junction bases numbered 6, after V lost 6 bases and J lost 4 bases. This CDR3 has 14 amino acids. The CDR3 region has the DNA TGTGCCAGCAGGAGGGAGACAGGGGGCACTGAAGCTTTCTTT. It encodes CASRRETGGTEAFF.

About this clonotype: The junction departs from the called germline gene at one end, perhaps through a read error. The chain has TRBV4-1 and TRBJ1-5, with D tentatively TRBD1 (5 bases). Per germline, CDR1 MGHRA and CDR2 YSYEKL. This CDR3 contains 14 residues. The CDR3 is CASSPGTEDQLQHF. CDR3 coding DNA: TGCGCCAGCAGCCCTGGGACGGAGGATCAGCTCCAGCATTTT.

This clonotype has at least ten counts. The chain has TRBV4-1 and TRBJ2-5, with D possibly matching TRBD1 (5 bases). V was pared by 2 bases and J by 4 bases, with 14 bases between. The germline gives CDR1 MGHRA, CDR2 YSYEKL. The CDR3 is 15 residues long. CDR3 amino acids: CASSQQGASGETQYF. CDR3 bases: TGCGCCAGCAGCCAACAGGGTGCGTCTGGAGAGACCCAGTACTTC.